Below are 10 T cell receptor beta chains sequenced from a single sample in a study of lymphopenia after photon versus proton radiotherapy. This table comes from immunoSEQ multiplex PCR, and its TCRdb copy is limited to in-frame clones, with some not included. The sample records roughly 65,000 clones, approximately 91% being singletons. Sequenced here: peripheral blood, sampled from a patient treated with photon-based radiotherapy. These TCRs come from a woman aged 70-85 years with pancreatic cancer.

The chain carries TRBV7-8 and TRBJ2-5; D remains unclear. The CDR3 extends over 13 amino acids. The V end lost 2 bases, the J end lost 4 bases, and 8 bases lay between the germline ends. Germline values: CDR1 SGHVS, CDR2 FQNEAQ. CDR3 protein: CASSLLSGETQYF. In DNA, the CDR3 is TGTGCCAGCAGCTTATTGAGTGGAGAGACCCAGTACTTC.

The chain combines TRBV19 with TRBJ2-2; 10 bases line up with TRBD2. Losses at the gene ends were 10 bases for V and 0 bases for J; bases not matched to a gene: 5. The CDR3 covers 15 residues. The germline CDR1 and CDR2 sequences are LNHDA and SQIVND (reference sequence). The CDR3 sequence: CATAGLAANTGELFF. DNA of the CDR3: TGTGCCACGGCCGGACTAGCGGCGAACACCGGGGAGCTGTTTTTT.

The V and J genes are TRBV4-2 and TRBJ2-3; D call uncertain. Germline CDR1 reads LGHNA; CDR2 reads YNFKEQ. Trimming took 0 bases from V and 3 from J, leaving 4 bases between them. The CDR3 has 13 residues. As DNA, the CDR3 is TGTGCCAGCAGCCAAGAATTTACAGATACGCAGTATTTT. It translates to CASSQEFTDTQYF.

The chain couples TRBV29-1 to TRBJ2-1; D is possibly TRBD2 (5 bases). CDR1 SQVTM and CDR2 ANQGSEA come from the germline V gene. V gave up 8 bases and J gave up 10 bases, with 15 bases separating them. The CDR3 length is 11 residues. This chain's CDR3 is CSCQEADEQFF. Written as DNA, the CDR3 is TGCAGCTGCCAAGAAGCGGACGAGCAGTTCTTC.

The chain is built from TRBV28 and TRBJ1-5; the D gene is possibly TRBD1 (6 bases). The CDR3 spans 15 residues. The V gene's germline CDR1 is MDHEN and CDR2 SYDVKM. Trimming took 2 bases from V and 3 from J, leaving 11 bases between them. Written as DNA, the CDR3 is TGTGCCAGCAGTTTACAACAGGGCCCCAATCAGCCCCAGCATTTT. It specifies CASSLQQGPNQPQHF.

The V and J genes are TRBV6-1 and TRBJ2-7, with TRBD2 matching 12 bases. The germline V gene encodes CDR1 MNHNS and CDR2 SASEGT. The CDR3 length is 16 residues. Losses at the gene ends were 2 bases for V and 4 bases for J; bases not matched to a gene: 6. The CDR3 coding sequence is TGTGCCAGCAGTGAACAGACTAGCGGGAGTAGGTACGAGCAGTACTTC. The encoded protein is CASSEQTSGSRYEQYF.

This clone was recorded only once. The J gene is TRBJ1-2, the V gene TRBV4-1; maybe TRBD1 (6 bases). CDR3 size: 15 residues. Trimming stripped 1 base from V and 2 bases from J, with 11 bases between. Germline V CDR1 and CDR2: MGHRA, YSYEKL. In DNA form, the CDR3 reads TGCGCCAGCAGCCAAGCAGGGGCTGGAAACTATGGCTACACCTTC. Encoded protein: CASSQAGAGNYGYTF.

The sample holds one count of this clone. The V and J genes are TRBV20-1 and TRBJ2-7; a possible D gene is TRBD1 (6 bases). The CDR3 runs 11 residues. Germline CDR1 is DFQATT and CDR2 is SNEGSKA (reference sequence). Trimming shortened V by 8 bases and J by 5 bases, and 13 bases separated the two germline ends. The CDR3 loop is CSPVGGDEQYF. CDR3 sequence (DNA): TGCAGTCCCGTAGGGGGAGACGAGCAGTACTTC.

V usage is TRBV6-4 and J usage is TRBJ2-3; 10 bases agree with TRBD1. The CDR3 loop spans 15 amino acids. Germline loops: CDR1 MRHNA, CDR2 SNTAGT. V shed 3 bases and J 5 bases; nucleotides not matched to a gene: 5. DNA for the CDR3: TGTGCCAGCAGTGAGGGACAGGGGAACGGAGATACGCAGTATTTT. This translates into CASSEGQGNGDTQYF.

The CDR3 protein is CASSSRDNYGYTF. The CDR3 bases are TGTGCCAGTAGTTCCCGGGACAACTATGGCTACACCTTC. The rearrangement uses TRBV19 and TRBJ1-2; TRBD1 is a possible D gene (5 bases). The CDR3 is 13 residues long. Germline V CDR1 and CDR2: LNHDA, SQIVND (reference sequence). The ends were cut back, 5 bases at V and 2 bases at J, with 9 bases in the middle.